This TCR beta chain emerged from a study of graft-versus-host responses after intestinal transplantation. General observations from the study: High graft-versus-host to host-versus-graft T cell clonal ratios marked allografts of patients with graft-donor macrochimerism.

The sample holds one count of this clone. The target antigen is unknown. Germline V gene data show CDR1 as SGHVS and CDR2 as FQNEAQ. The CDR3 has 17 amino acids. The ends lost 1 base at V and 8 bases at J; junction bases unmatched: 10. The data were produced by immunoSEQ multiplex PCR, yet TCRdb's version contains in-frame clones alone and is incomplete. The sample lists around 89,000 clones; 85% to 95% were seen once. The sequencing here drew on unstimulated CD8+ T cells sorted from spleen or lymph node cells, taken before transplant. The source is a human donor who was the organ donor for an intestinal transplant. This rearrangement joins TRBV7-8 to TRBJ1-4; TRBD1 matches 10 bases. The chain's CDR3 is CASSLEERGQGEEKLFF. Written as DNA, the CDR3 is TGTGCCAGCAGCTTAGAGGAACGTGGACAGGGGGAAGAAAAACTGTTTTTT.